One TCR beta chain is described in this entry. This clonotype was picked up many times. The target of this receptor is not known. Base qualities are not provided; no much larger clone lies one nucleotide away. These data come from a study of T cells in Graves' hyperthyroidism and ophthalmopathy (dated by TCRdb to the late 2010s). Background on the whole study: Peripheral blood samples were taken at initial diagnosis, before any treatment was given. A discovery cohort of 95 to 100 patients, approximately 44 with Graves' ophthalmopathy and under 60 with stable Graves' hyperthyroidism, was used to find distinguishing TCR V-J signatures. An independent validation cohort of fewer than 20 hyperthyroidism patients and approximately 16 patients who later progressed to ophthalmopathy tested prospective prediction of ophthalmopathy. The roughly 90 discovery patients were divided at random into training and test sets in a 7:3 ratio. The study also compared thyroid tissue and blood T-cell repertoires from several Graves' hyperthyroidism patients. After blood sampling, hyperthyroidism patients were treated with methimazole at a starting dose of 30 mg daily, and ophthalmopathy patients were treated with high-dose intravenous methylprednisolone. According to the paper, TCR Vbeta CDR3 sequencing was carried out on approximately 140 peripheral blood samples, which came from approximately 43 ophthalmopathy, 80 or so hyperthyroidism and approximately 17 progressor patients.

Broad study findings and their caveats: Sample size was not statistically predetermined, and investigators were not blinded to group allocation. During validation, the model predicted progression to ophthalmopathy a median of about 6.3 months ahead of onset, with 70.59% sensitivity and roughly 75% specificity. Blood samples also contained most of the expanded thyroid clonotypes (frequency above 0.001), which suggests that blood repertoires may reflect thyroid immune responses. In cross-validation, a model built on a 13 V-J signature told ophthalmopathy apart from stable hyperthyroidism with approximately 91% sensitivity and roughly 81% specificity, and in testing the same model reached 80%/75%.

Amplification of TCR beta CDR3 regions was carried out from RNA transcripts. For the first round of RT-PCR on the TCR CDR3, the HTBI primer set was used together with the Qiagen OneStep RT-PCR kit. A second multiplex PCR round built the libraries, followed by size selection and purification. Sequencing of the libraries was done on an Illumina HiSeq2000 using paired-end 100 bp reads. Per the source publication's procedure: SOAPnuke was used to process the raw data, with reads discarded if the reads contained adapters or uncalled bases, had a mean Phred below 15, or lacked an exact constant-primer or identifier match. COPE v1.2.5 was used to merge high-quality paired reads, and clonotypes were defined as unique nucleotide sequences. MiTCR v1.1 was used to align clonotypes to the IMGT TRBV, TRBD and TRBJ reference segments. Only V-J combinations with frequency above 0.0001, covering 99% to 99.2% of repertoires, were analysed. The TCS score was defined as the ratio of F50 (clonal expansion) to E x V (chaos), calculated using BLOSUM62-based TCRdist between CDR3 peptides within each V-J. Welch's t-statistics and random forest reduced 514 V-J features to fewer than 15, which were used in a naive Bayes classifier (R e1071). In TCRdb, the public reads were trimmed at Q25 with fastp and aligned with MiXCR, with productive beta chains retained. Rows with a matching CDR3 protein are joined into one entry that keeps the most common DNA and genes. The V and J calls, along with clone size, are taken from TCRdb and not from the paper's own processing. This sample lists about 320,000 distinct CDR3 sequences; 16% were detected once. The top ten clonotypes cover 33% of the sample.

Stable Graves' hyperthyroidism was defined as no progression to ophthalmopathy during 18 months of follow-up. Hyperthyroidism patients were aged 18 to 65 years and newly diagnosed, with disease duration of less than 2 months. The study excluded patients with uncontrolled infections, other autoimmune diseases, pregnancy or lactation. Diagnoses relied on clinical symptoms, serum thyroxine and TRAb, thyroid ultrasound and orbital computed tomography. Ficoll-Paque density gradient centrifugation was used to isolate PBMCs from about 10 ml of fresh peripheral blood. Total RNA was extracted with Trizol reagent, and quality was checked on an Agilent 2100 Bioanalyzer. The receptor was derived from a man aged 25 to 40 with Graves' hyperthyroidism. The sample comprised blood.

The CDR3 amino acid sequence is: CASGGEEGFVYGYTF. The DNA sequence is as follows: TGTGCCAGCGGGGGGGAAGAGGGGTTCGTCTATGGCTACACCTTC. Here the chain combines TRBV11-2 and TRBJ1-2; a tentative D match to TRBD1 spans 5 bases. In the germline V gene, CDR1 corresponds to SGHAT and CDR2 to FQNNGV. V loses 8 bases, J loses 4 bases, and the germline ends lie 20 bases apart. From the cysteine through the phenylalanine, the CDR3 covers 15 amino acids. This entry keeps only the CDR3 DNA: 45 bases, framed from base 1.